The 30 T cell receptor beta chains below all came from one sample that was sequenced in a study of cytomegalovirus exposure and HLA in healthy donors. TCRdb's copy holds only in-frame clones and misses some; the assay was immunoSEQ multiplex PCR. The sample lists more than 90,000 clones, roughly 92% seen once, with around 1.2% in the top ten. The sequenced material came from PBMCs. All receptors derive from a woman aged 30 to 39 in good health and CMV-seropositive.

V and J are TRBV6-1 and TRBJ2-7; D is uncertain. The CDR3 runs to 13 residues. Germline V gene sequence: CDR1 MNHNS, CDR2 SASEGT. V lost 7 bases and J 3 bases, leaving 13 bases between the germline ends. This chain's CDR3 is CASTPRFGYEQYF. In DNA, the CDR3 is TGTGCCAGCACTCCTCGATTCGGCTACGAGCAGTACTTC.

The rearrangement uses TRBV5-4 and TRBJ1-3; 10 bases match TRBD1. Per the germline V gene, CDR1 is SGHNT and CDR2 is YYREEE (reference sequence). V shed 4 bases, J shed 4 bases, and the junction held 2 bases outside the gene matches. This CDR3 has 14 residues. CDR3 sequence (DNA): TGTGCCAGCAGCGGGACAGGGGAAGGAAACACCATATATTTT. Translation gives CASSGTGEGNTIYF.

This CDR3 reads CASSYPGLANTEAFF. DNA for the CDR3: TGTGCCAGCAGCTATCCAGGGTTAGCGAACACTGAAGCTTTCTTT. This chain uses TRBV5-8 with TRBJ1-1; possibly TRBD1 for D (5 bases). The CDR3 loop spans 15 amino acids. The V end was cut by 3 bases, the J end by 1 base, with 13 bases between. Germline-derived CDR1 and CDR2 are SGHTS and YDEGEE.

V gene TRBV27 combines with J gene TRBJ1-2; 7 nucleotides align to TRBD1. The CDR3 contains 14 residues. J was trimmed by 4 bases and V by 4 bases; bases with no gene match: 6. From germline, CDR1 is MNHEY and CDR2 SMNVEV (reference sequence). The DNA of the CDR3 is TGTGCCAGCAGTTCGGGACAGAGCGGCTATGGCTACACCTTC. Encoded protein: CASSSGQSGYGYTF.

The chain recombines TRBV5-1 with TRBJ2-7; D might be TRBD2 (5 bases). The length of the CDR3 is 15 residues. Germline CDR1 reads SGHRS; CDR2 reads YFSETQ. Trimming left V 0 bases short and J 2 bases short, with 12 bases between. Here the CDR3 reads CASSLAGEIPYEQYF. The CDR3 DNA reads as TGCGCCAGCAGCTTGGCCGGGGAGATCCCCTACGAGCAGTACTTC.

The chain has TRBV30 and TRBJ1-1; TRBD1 might be the D (6 bases). The CDR3 consists of 13 residues. V lost 0 bases and J lost 8, with 13 bases in between. The germline V gene has CDR1 GTSNPN and CDR2 SVGIG (reference sequence). The CDR3 is CAWSVGPTGEAFF. The CDR3 DNA follows: TGTGCCTGGAGTGTAGGGCCCACAGGGGAAGCTTTCTTT.

This chain links TRBV7-8 with TRBJ2-3, with 11 positions matching TRBD2. This CDR3 has 16 amino acids. The germline gives CDR1 SGHVS, CDR2 FQNEAQ. Germline trimming cut 0 bases from V and 3 bases from J; bases unmatched to any gene: 2. CDR3 region: CASSLARLAGTDTQYF. The CDR3 DNA sequence: TGTGCCAGCAGCTTAGCGAGACTAGCGGGGACAGATACGCAGTATTTT. Full variable domain (missing parts from reference TRBV7-8 and TRBJ2-3): GAGVSQSPRYKVAKRGQDVALRCDPISGHVSLFWYQQALGQGPEFLTYFQNEAQLDKSGLPSDRFFAERPEGSVSTLKIQRTQQEDSAVYLCASSLARLAGTDTQYFGPGTRLTVL.

V is TRBV30 and J is TRBJ2-3; a weak D match, TRBD2 (5 bases). V gave up 4 bases and J gave up 8 bases, with 16 bases separating them. The CDR3 length is 13 residues. Germline assignment: CDR1 GTSNPN and CDR2 SVGIG (reference sequence). As DNA, the CDR3 is TGTGCCTGGAAACCTAGCTTTATTGGTACGCAGTATTTT. Translated: CAWKPSFIGTQYF.

The sample holds a few counts of this clone. J is TRBJ2-1 and V is TRBV25-1; 7 nucleotides line up with TRBD2. The length of the CDR3 is 16 residues. Unmatched junction bases numbered 5, after V lost 3 bases and J lost 0 bases. CDR1 and CDR2 from the germline V gene are MGHDK and SYGVNS. CDR3 amino acids: CASSDLASGSYNEQFF. The CDR3 coding sequence is TGTGCCAGCAGTGACTTGGCTAGCGGCTCCTACAATGAGCAGTTCTTC.

This rearrangement joins TRBV19 to TRBJ2-7; tentatively, D is TRBD1 (5 bases). Germline V gene lookup returns CDR1 LNHDA and CDR2 SQIVND (reference sequence). The CDR3 sequence is 11 residues long. V was pared by 5 bases and J by 9 bases, with 11 bases between. CDR3 nucleotides: TGTGCCAGTAGTCGGCCCAGGGTGCAGTACTTC. As protein: CASSRPRVQYF.

The V call is TRBV30, the J call TRBJ2-5; TRBD2 agrees at 14 bases. This CDR3 spans 15 amino acids. Per the germline V gene, CDR1 is GTSNPN and CDR2 is SVGIG (reference sequence). The V and J ends lost 2 bases and 6 bases, in that order; junction bases with no gene match: 5. This CDR3 is CAWSSGLAGGKTQYF. The CDR3 DNA reads TGTGCCTGGAGTTCCGGACTAGCGGGAGGAAAGACCCAGTACTTC.

The CDR3, as DNA: TGTGCCAGCAGTTCCAGTGTGACCAACGTCCTGACTTTC. Protein: CASSSSVTNVLTF. The J gene is TRBJ2-6, the V gene TRBV27, with D hard to call. The V end lost 4 bases, the J end lost 8 bases, and 9 bases lay between the germline ends. The CDR3 totals 13 residues. CDR1 and CDR2 (germline): MNHEY, SMNVEV (reference sequence). Combining the CDR3 with reference TRBV27 and TRBJ2-6 gives the whole variable domain EAQVTQNPRYLITVTGKKLTVTCSQNMNHEYMSWYRQDPGLGLRQIYYSMNVEVTDKGDVPEGYKVSRKEKRNFPLILESPSPNQTSLYFCASSSSVTNVLTFGAGSRLTVL.

The chain recombines TRBV9 with TRBJ2-3, with D hard to call. The germline CDR1 and CDR2 sequences are SGDLS and YYNGEE. CDR3 length equals 15 residues. Trimming took off 0 bases at V and 4 bases at J, with 12 bases between the two ends. The DNA of the CDR3 is TGTGCCAGCAGCGTAGGAGGCGAGGCCGCAGATACGCAGTATTTT. Residues: CASSVGGEAADTQYF.

The chain recombines TRBV13 with TRBJ2-1; TRBD2 matches 7 bases. The CDR3 extends over 21 amino acids. Germline V gene data show CDR1 as PRHDT and CDR2 as FYEKMQ (reference sequence). Unmatched junction bases numbered 31, after V lost 7 bases and J lost 7 bases. DNA of the CDR3: TGTGCCAGCACCTCCGTCTCGGGAGTTCCCGGAGGCGGGAGTGCATGGAATGAGCAGTTCTTC. This encodes CASTSVSGVPGGGSAWNEQFF.

The chain employs TRBV19 and TRBJ2-1; TRBD2 aligns across 16 bases. V was clipped by 6 bases and J by 6 bases; unmatched bases: 14. The germline V gene encodes CDR1 LNHDA and CDR2 SQIVND (reference sequence). This CDR3 has 19 residues. CDR3 sequence (DNA): TGTGCCAGTAGCCTAGAGCCCGGGACTAGCGGGAGGGGGGCCAATGAGCAGTTCTTC. Its protein is CASSLEPGTSGRGANEQFF.

V and J are TRBV10-3 and TRBJ1-5; D ambiguous. Germline V gene data show CDR1 as ENHRY and CDR2 as SYGVKD. The length of the CDR3 is 12 residues. V shed 0 bases and J shed 7 bases, with 4 bases lying between them. The CDR3, as DNA: TGTGCCATCAGTGAGTCGGGCCAGCCCCAGCATTTT. Translated, it gives CAISESGQPQHF.

The chain joins TRBV9 to TRBJ1-4, with D perhaps TRBD1 (5 bases). CDR1 and CDR2 from the germline V gene are SGDLS and YYNGEE. V gave up 1 base and J gave up 3 bases, with 13 bases separating them. The CDR3 is 16 amino acids. The CDR3 is CASSVNPGGSNEKLFF. The CDR3 DNA reads as TGTGCCAGCAGCGTAAACCCGGGGGGATCTAATGAAAAACTGTTTTTT.

The chain carries TRBV7-2 and TRBJ1-1; D call uncertain. The CDR3 has 13 residues. The germline CDR1 and CDR2 sequences are SGHTA and FQGNSA. V shed 2 bases and J shed 10 bases, with 14 bases lying between them. CDR3 DNA sequence: TGTGCCAGCAGCTTAAGAGGGAAACTTATAGCTTTCTTT. It is translated as CASSLRGKLIAFF.

This chain uses TRBV7-2 with TRBJ2-7; 10 nucleotides line up with TRBD2. This CDR3 has 19 amino acids. V trimming: 0 bases; J trimming: 3 bases; junction bases outside the gene matches: 14. CDR1 is SGHTA and CDR2 is FQGNSA in the germline V gene. CDR3 in amino acids: CASSLASPTIAGGHYEQYF. As DNA, the CDR3 is TGTGCCAGCAGCTTAGCCAGCCCCACTATAGCGGGAGGACACTACGAGCAGTACTTC.

The chain carries TRBV4-2 and TRBJ2-4; the D gene is possibly TRBD2 (5 bases). V was cut by 2 bases and J by 0 bases, with 17 bases left in between. CDR3 size: 18 residues. CDR1 and CDR2 from the germline V gene are LGHNA and YNFKEQ. CDR3 region: CASSQRPRRPLAKNIQYF. CDR3 DNA: TGTGCCAGCAGCCAACGGCCAAGGAGGCCTCTAGCCAAAAACATTCAGTACTTC.

The chain employs TRBV6-4 and TRBJ2-1; TRBD2 matches at 13 bases. After removal of 5 bases from V and 9 bases from J, the junction contained 13 bases not matched to a gene. The V gene's germline CDR1 is MRHNA and CDR2 SNTAGT. The CDR3 extends over 17 amino acids. As DNA, the CDR3 is TGTGCCAGCAGTCCCGTTCCCGGGACTAGCGGGACGGTTGAGCAGTTCTTC. Translating gives CASSPVPGTSGTVEQFF.

The chain couples TRBV7-2 to TRBJ2-1, with 15 bases that match TRBD2. Trimming took 1 base from V and 7 from J; bases not matched to a gene: 2. CDR3 length: 16 residues. CDR1 is SGHTA and CDR2 is FQGNSA in the germline V gene. The CDR3 sequence: CASSLEGLAGGNEQFF. The CDR3, as DNA: TGTGCCAGCAGCTTAGAGGGACTAGCGGGAGGTAATGAGCAGTTCTTC.

The chain carries TRBV5-1 and TRBJ2-3; 7 bases line up with TRBD2. The CDR3 runs 15 residues. CDR1 is SGHRS, CDR2 YFSETQ, per germline. V dropped 0 bases and J dropped 7; count of bases not matched to a gene: 8. The CDR3 here is CASSLVAGDSYTQYF. The DNA of the CDR3 is TGCGCCAGCAGCTTGGTGGCGGGAGATAGTTATACGCAGTATTTT.

The chain carries TRBV4-1 and TRBJ2-5, with D perhaps matching TRBD1 (6 bases). V lost 0 bases and J 5 bases, leaving 13 bases between the germline ends. CDR1 and CDR2 (germline): MGHRA, YSYEKL. The CDR3 sequence is 15 residues long. The CDR3 loop reads CASSQEGGVGETQYF. DNA of the CDR3: TGCGCCAGCAGCCAAGAAGGGGGAGTAGGCGAGACCCAGTACTTC.

V gene TRBV7-9 combines with J gene TRBJ1-4; tentative D call: TRBD1 (6 bases). CDR1 SEHNR and CDR2 FQNEAQ come from the germline V gene (reference sequence). V was clipped by 1 base and J by 7 bases, with 10 bases between them. The CDR3 is 14 amino acids. The DNA of the CDR3 is TGTGCCAGCAGCTTAGGACAGGCCAGTGAAAAACTGTTTTTT. Its protein product is CASSLGQASEKLFF. Variable domain in full (rest from reference TRBV7-9 and TRBJ1-4): DTGVSQNPRHKITKRGQNVTFRCDPISEHNRLYWYRQTLGQGPEFLTYFQNEAQLEKSRLLSDRFSAERPKGSFSTLEIQRTEQGDSAMYLCASSLGQASEKLFFGSGTQLSVL.

The V gene is TRBV7-9, the J gene TRBJ2-1, with 7 bases that match TRBD2. This CDR3 comprises 18 residues. V dropped 3 bases and J dropped 8; count of bases not matched to a gene: 19. Per the germline V gene, CDR1 is SEHNR and CDR2 is FQNEAQ (reference sequence). This chain's CDR3 is CASSLRRSSGTSVHEQFF. Written as DNA, the CDR3 is TGTGCCAGCAGCTTGAGGCGGTCTAGCGGAACGTCGGTCCATGAGCAGTTCTTC.

This chain links TRBV30 with TRBJ2-7, with a tentative D call TRBD1 (6 bases). The germline V and J ends were trimmed by 0 bases and 3 bases, with 12 bases remaining between them. Per germline, CDR1 GTSNPN and CDR2 SVGIG (reference sequence). The length of the CDR3 is 14 residues. In DNA, the CDR3 is TGTGCCTGGAGTGTGGGGCCAGGGGACTACGAGCAGTACTTC. As protein: CAWSVGPGDYEQYF.

This chain uses TRBV18 with TRBJ1-5; 9 bases match TRBD1. The CDR3 sequence is 17 residues long. V gave up 3 bases and J gave up 6 bases; unmatched junction bases: 12. Germline CDR1 KGHSH, CDR2 LQKENI. The DNA of the CDR3 is TGTGCCAGCTCACCCAAGGTGGGGGACAGGGTGTTTCAGCCCCAGCATTTT. Its protein product is CASSPKVGDRVFQPQHF.

The J gene is TRBJ2-1, the V gene TRBV14; TRBD2 matches at 8 bases. V gave up 4 bases and J gave up 10 bases; unmatched junction bases: 12. The CDR3 extends over 15 amino acids. CDR1 SGHDN and CDR2 FVKESK come from the germline V gene. The CDR3 reads CASSPGLVVGQEQFF. Written as DNA, the CDR3 is TGTGCCAGCAGCCCGGGACTAGTAGTGGGTCAGGAGCAGTTCTTC.

The chain recombines TRBV5-6 with TRBJ2-5, with 11 bases aligning to TRBD2. The V gene end was trimmed by 1 base and the J gene end by 3 bases; junction bases not matched to a gene: 8. CDR3 length: 17 residues. Germline V gene data show CDR1 as SGHDT and CDR2 as YYEEEE. Here the CDR3 DNA reads TGTGCCAGCAGCTTGACTAGCGGGAGAACTTTGGAAGAGACCCAGTACTTC. Its protein is CASSLTSGRTLEETQYF.